Presented here are 22 T cell receptor beta chains from one specimen sequenced in a study of PD-1 blockade in classical Hodgkin lymphoma. Profiled with immunoSEQ multiplex PCR; TCRdb holds only in-frame clones, not every one. The data contain around 25,000 clones, 75% to 90% of them singletons. The sample's time point: cycle 4 day 1 (C4D1), after about 6 weeks of nivolumab. Every single patient, without exception, relapsed after autologous stem cell transplantation, and brentuximab vedotin exposure varied. Starting with thawed PBMCs, CD4+ T cells were purified by magnetic negative selection. The sequencing used CD4+ T cells from blood, collected before the fourth cycle of nivolumab. The source of these receptors is a human donor with classical Hodgkin lymphoma.

This chain links TRBV7-6 with TRBJ1-4; 10 nucleotides agree with TRBD1. This CDR3 spans 15 amino acids. With 4 bases clipped from V and 8 bases from J, the junction kept 7 bases outside the gene matches. CDR1 and CDR2 (germline): SGHVS, FNYEAQ. In DNA form, the CDR3 reads TGTGCCAGCAGCTCTGGGACAGGGGAAGGGGAAAAACTGTTTTTT. Encoded protein: CASSSGTGEGEKLFF.

V gene TRBV7-8 combines with J gene TRBJ1-6; a possible D gene is TRBD1 (5 bases). The CDR3 is 15 residues long. Germline CDR1 reads SGHVS; CDR2 reads FQNEAQ. The V end was cut by 8 bases, the J end by 9 bases, with 20 bases between. CDR3: CASFAGAALTSPLHF. CDR3 in DNA: TGTGCCAGCTTTGCCGGGGCAGCTTTGACTTCACCCCTCCACTTT.

The V and J genes are TRBV30 and TRBJ1-3; 8 bases line up with TRBD1. Germline CDR1 GTSNPN, CDR2 SVGIG (reference sequence). The V gene end was trimmed by 0 bases and the J gene end by 3 bases; junction bases not matched to a gene: 7. The CDR3 is 16 residues long. CDR3 in amino acids: CAWSVRQGADGNTIYF. CDR3 sequence (DNA): TGTGCCTGGAGTGTACGGCAGGGGGCGGATGGAAACACCATATATTTT.

The V and J genes are TRBV6-5 and TRBJ1-1; D gene uncertain. The CDR3 is 14 amino acids. CDR1 and CDR2 (germline): MNHEY, SVGAGI. The V gene lost 5 bases and the J gene lost 11 bases, with 21 bases spanning the gap. The CDR3 DNA sequence: TGTGCCAGCAGTAGATCCCTCGTGGGTGTAATGGCTTTCTTT. Amino acid sequence: CASSRSLVGVMAFF.

The gene calls are TRBV30 and TRBJ2-2; tentative D call: TRBD2 (6 bases). Trimming shortened V by 1 base and J by 5 bases, and 14 bases separated the two germline ends. This CDR3 spans 15 amino acids. CDR1 and CDR2 from the germline V gene are GTSNPN and SVGIG (reference sequence). The CDR3 loop is CAWSEGGTRTGELFF. The CDR3 DNA follows: TGTGCCTGGAGTGAGGGCGGGACTCGTACCGGGGAGCTGTTTTTT.

The V and J genes are TRBV25-1 and TRBJ1-4; D not certain. The germline CDR1 and CDR2 sequences are MGHDK and SYGVNS. This CDR3 spans 14 amino acids. The germline V and J ends were trimmed by 8 bases and 4 bases, with 14 bases remaining between them. The CDR3, as DNA: TGTGCCAGCTCACTCCCCGGGCGTAATGAAAAACTGTTTTTT. This gives the protein CASSLPGRNEKLFF.

The gene calls are TRBV18 and TRBJ2-7, with 9 positions matching TRBD1. The junction had 5 bases not matched to a gene; V was cut back by 3 bases and J by 5 bases. The CDR3 is made up of 14 amino acids. CDR1 and CDR2 from the germline V gene are KGHSH and LQKENI. This CDR3 reads CASSPTGGIHEQYF. The CDR3 DNA reads as TGTGCCAGCTCACCGACAGGGGGAATCCACGAGCAGTACTTC.

The J gene is TRBJ1-1, the V gene TRBV4-1; D remains unclear. Germline loops: CDR1 MGHRA, CDR2 YSYEKL. Trimming cost V 0 bases and J 6 bases, with 11 bases left between them. The CDR3 is 14 amino acids. The CDR3 is CASSQEVRVSEAFF. The CDR3 nucleotides read TGCGCCAGCAGCCAAGAGGTAAGGGTCTCTGAAGCTTTCTTT.

This chain joins TRBV5-1 and TRBJ2-7; 7 positions agree with TRBD2. Unmatched junction bases numbered 1, after V lost 1 base and J lost 0 bases. Germline CDR1 and CDR2: SGHRS and YFSETQ. This CDR3 contains 14 residues. The CDR3 nucleotides are TGCGCCAGCAGCTTGTTAGCGGGCTCCTACGAGCAGTACTTC. Translated, it gives CASSLLAGSYEQYF.

The chain uses TRBV7-9 and TRBJ2-4, with 8 bases lining up with TRBD2. CDR3 length: 18 residues. The V segment lost 3 bases and the J segment 0 bases; nucleotides outside the gene matches: 10. Per the germline V gene, CDR1 is SEHNR and CDR2 is FQNEAQ (reference sequence). CDR3 amino acids: CASSLSGGVLEAKNIQYF. Written as DNA, the CDR3 is TGTGCCAGCAGCTTGTCGGGAGGGGTTTTGGAAGCCAAAAACATTCAGTACTTC.

V usage is TRBV2 and J usage is TRBJ2-2, with 8 bases fitting TRBD1. The CDR3 has 17 amino acids. V lost 3 bases to trimming and J lost 2 bases; unmatched junction nucleotides: 8. Per the germline V gene, CDR1 is SNHLY and CDR2 is FYNNEI. CDR3: CASSEWGQEINTGELFF. The CDR3 nucleotides read TGTGCCAGCAGTGAGTGGGGACAGGAGATTAACACCGGGGAGCTGTTTTTT.

J is TRBJ1-2 and V is TRBV7-2; 9 bases are shared with TRBD1. Trimming took 5 bases from V and 8 from J; bases not matched to a gene: 9. This CDR3 has 14 residues. Germline loops: CDR1 SGHTA, CDR2 FQGNSA. CDR3 region: CASSPTGTGHGYTF. The CDR3, as DNA: TGTGCCAGCAGCCCAACTGGGACAGGGCACGGCTACACCTTC.

The chain employs TRBV14 and TRBJ2-2; TRBD2 matches at 7 bases. The CDR3 consists of 14 residues. Germline assignment: CDR1 SGHDN and CDR2 FVKESK. The ends lost 1 base at V and 7 bases at J; junction bases unmatched: 3. The CDR3, as DNA: TGTGCCAGCAGCCAAGTACGCGGGAGCGGGGAGCTGTTTTTT. Translated: CASSQVRGSGELFF.

This clone has just a few counts. Because the CDR3 is missing its conserved closing phenylalanine or tryptophan, this is likely a read error. The DNA is omitted, as the CDR3 cannot be located on it reliably, and the CDR3 follows TCRdb's listing. The V call is TRBV6-1, the J call TRBJ1-2; the DNA was not used to check the table's D call, TRBD1. Germline V gene sequence: CDR1 MNHNS, CDR2 SASEGT. Inclusive of both ends, the CDR3 amounts to 11 amino acids. The CDR3 spells CASSEFLETGI.

The chain joins TRBV19 to TRBJ1-5; D remains ambiguous. Trimming cost V 6 bases and J 1 base, with 4 bases left between them. The CDR3 is 12 residues long. Germline lookup yields CDR1 LNHDA and CDR2 SQIVND (reference sequence). CDR3 loop: CASRESNQPQHF. The DNA of the CDR3 is TGTGCCAGTAGGGAGAGCAATCAGCCCCAGCATTTT.

This chain connects TRBV6-1 to TRBJ2-7; possibly TRBD1 or TRBD2 for D (5 bases each). Germline V lookup: CDR1 MNHNS, CDR2 SASEGT. The V end lost 4 bases, the J end lost 1 base, and 17 bases lay between the germline ends. The length of the CDR3 is 16 residues. Here the CDR3 reads CASSGFVGTGSYEQYF. The CDR3 region has the DNA TGTGCCAGCAGTGGGTTCGTAGGGACGGGATCCTACGAGCAGTACTTC.

The CDR3 loop is CASSFGGGGSPSGANVLTF. Written as DNA, the CDR3 is TGTGCCAGCAGCTTCGGAGGGGGGGGATCCCCCTCTGGGGCCAACGTCCTGACTTTC. The V and J genes are TRBV7-2 and TRBJ2-6, with D possibly being TRBD2 (7 bases). Trimming stripped 3 bases from V and 0 bases from J, with 18 bases between. This CDR3 is built from 19 residues. CDR1 SGHTA and CDR2 FQGNSA come from the germline V gene.

The chain joins TRBV19 to TRBJ2-7; D gene uncertain. This CDR3 is 14 amino acids long. Germline CDR1 reads LNHDA; CDR2 reads SQIVND (reference sequence). V lost 1 base and J lost 1, with 8 bases in between. DNA for the CDR3: TGTGCCAGTAGTATAGTGGGGTCGTCCTACGAGCAGTACTTC. Its protein is CASSIVGSSYEQYF.

The V and J genes are TRBV5-1 and TRBJ1-3; D is unresolved. Germline CDR1 reads SGHRS; CDR2 reads YFSETQ. V dropped 0 bases and J dropped 0 bases, with 7 bases sitting between them. CDR3 length equals 15 residues. The CDR3 sequence is CASSLGMSSGNTIYF. CDR3 DNA: TGCGCCAGCAGCTTGGGGATGAGCTCTGGAAACACCATATATTTT.

This clone was seen a handful of times. The chain links TRBV4-3 to TRBJ1-2, with 8 bases that match TRBD1. V trimming: 1 base; J trimming: 1 base; junction bases outside the gene matches: 5. CDR1 and CDR2 from the germline V gene are LGHNA and YSLEER. The CDR3 sequence is 16 residues long. CDR3 DNA sequence: TGCGCCAGCAGCCAAGGACAGGGGACCAATAACTATGGCTACACCTTC. Its protein product is CASSQGQGTNNYGYTF.

The chain combines TRBV28 with TRBJ2-7; the D is unclear. Germline V CDR1 and CDR2: MDHEN, SYDVKM. V was shortened by 6 bases and J by 4 bases, with 13 bases between the two germline ends. The CDR3 spans 13 residues. Written as DNA, the CDR3 is TGTGCCAGCAGCTCCACTCCTTCATACGAGCAGTACTTC. As protein: CASSSTPSYEQYF.

This clone was counted a single time. The rearrangement joins TRBV4-3 to TRBJ2-3, with D unresolved. V lost 0 bases to trimming and J lost 1 base, with 14 bases between them. This CDR3 comprises 17 residues. The germline V gene encodes CDR1 LGHNA and CDR2 YSLEER. This chain's CDR3 is CASSQEYSGSGTDTQYF. The CDR3 DNA follows: TGCGCCAGCAGCCAAGAATATAGTGGGTCAGGCACAGATACGCAGTATTTT.